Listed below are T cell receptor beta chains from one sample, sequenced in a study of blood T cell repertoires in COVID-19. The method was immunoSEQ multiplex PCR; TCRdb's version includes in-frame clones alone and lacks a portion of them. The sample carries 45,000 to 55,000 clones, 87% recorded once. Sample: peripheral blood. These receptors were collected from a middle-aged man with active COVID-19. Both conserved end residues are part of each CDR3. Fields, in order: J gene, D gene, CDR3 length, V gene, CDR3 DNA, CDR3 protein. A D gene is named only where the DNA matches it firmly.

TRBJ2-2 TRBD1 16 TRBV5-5 TGTGCCAGCAGTCTATCAGGGACAGAGAACACCGGGGAGCTGTTTTTT CASSLSGTENTGELFF
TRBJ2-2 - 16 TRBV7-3 TGTGCCAGCAGCTTAGCCGGGGGACTGAACACCGGGGAGCTGTTTTTT CASSLAGGLNTGELFF
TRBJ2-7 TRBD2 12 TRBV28 TGTGCCACTCGTAGCGGGAGCGTCCCGAAGTACTTC CATRSGSVPKYF
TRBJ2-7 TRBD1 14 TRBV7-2 TGTGCCAGCAGCCCGCCGGACAGGGGACGCGAGCAGTACTTC CASSPPDRGREQYF
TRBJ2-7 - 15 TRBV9 TGTGCCAGCAGCCCTAGGGCAGGGCTACCCTACGAGCAGTACTTC CASSPRAGLPYEQYF
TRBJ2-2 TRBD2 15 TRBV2 TGTGCCAGCAGGGTAGCGGGGGGGCATAACGGGGAGCTGTTTTTT CASRVAGGHNGELFF
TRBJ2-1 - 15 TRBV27 TGTGCCAGCAGTACCCGACGGGACACGTACAATGAGCAGTTCTTC CASSTRRDTYNEQFF
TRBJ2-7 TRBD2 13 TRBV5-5 TGTGCCAGCAGCTTTGCGGGGGCCTACGAGCAGTACTTC CASSFAGAYEQYF
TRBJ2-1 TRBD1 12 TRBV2 TGTGCCAGAAATGGACAGGGGAATGAGCAGTTCTTC CARNGQGNEQFF
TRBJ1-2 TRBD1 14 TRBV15 TGTGCCACCAGCATCCCCCCAACAGGGGAGGGCTACACCTTC CATSIPPTGEGYTF
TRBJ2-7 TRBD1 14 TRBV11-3 TGTGCCAGCAGCTCGACAGGGGGTGTCTACGAGCAGTACTTC CASSSTGGVYEQYF
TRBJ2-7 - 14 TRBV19 TGTGCCAGTAGCCCCGGAACCAGGGCCTACGAGCAGTACTTC CASSPGTRAYEQYF
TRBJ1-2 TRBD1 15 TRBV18 TGTGCCAGCTCACCGCCGGGACAGGGGGCGCGAGGCTACACCTTC CASSPPGQGARGYTF